This T cell receptor (beta chain) was found in a study of cytomegalovirus exposure and HLA in healthy donors. Study results and limitations: The number of N-insertions in an Asian-associated ancestry cluster was reportedly below the 666-donor mean in a later analysis. Clonal expansion, a later analysis showed, was greater in HLA-associated TCR beta chains than in equally common others. Immune exposure information available was restricted to CMV serostatus.

The CDR3 consists of 17 residues. Trimming shortened V by 0 bases and J by 2 bases, and 13 bases separated the two germline ends. Germline-derived CDR1 and CDR2 are SGHNT and YENEEA. The PCR had 60 Vbeta and 13 Jbeta primers. The table came from immunoSEQ multiplex PCR; TCRdb's copy has only in-frame clones and leaves some out. This sample carries about 220,000 clones, under 80% of them seen once, and the ten largest clones take 1.8%. A remark on this clone: Its antigen remains unidentified.

The sequencing sample was made of PBMCs. The chain joins TRBV11-3 to TRBJ1-4; D call uncertain. This clonotype originated in a woman between 25 and 40 years old in good health and CMV-seronegative. The DNA of the CDR3 is TGTGCCAGCAGCTTAGAGCCGAGGTCTAGGACTAATGAAAAACTGTTTTTT. It codes for CASSLEPRSRTNEKLFF. The full variable domain, in which reference TRBV11-3 and TRBJ1-4 provide the parts outside the CDR3, is EAGVVQSPRYKIIEKKQPVAFWCNPISGHNTLYWYLQNLGQGPELLIRYENEEAVDDSQLPKDRFSAERLKGVDSTLKIQPAELGDSAVYLCASSLEPRSRTNEKLFFGSGTQLSVL.